This T cell receptor (beta chain) was documented in a study of blood T cell repertoires in COVID-19. On the study more broadly: Acute-phase and convalescent COVID-19 samples originated in the United States, Italy and Spain. The analysed material was cDNA or gDNA that came from T cells, B-cell-depleted T cells, or PBMCs.

On this clone: Compared with germline, one end of the junction differs, possibly owing to a read error.

In the authors' methods: Amplifying reference gene primers gave estimates of nucleated cell counts. Clones were read by immunoSEQ multiplex PCR, and TCRdb kept only the in-frame ones, dropping some. From that table come the V and J calls and clone size; the DNA was used to work out D and trimming. The table lists roughly 280,000 clones, 70% to 90% of them singletons. Patients of the Seattle cohort, enrolled during active infection, were followed longitudinally. CDR1 and CDR2 from the germline V gene are SGHRS and YFSETQ. The CDR3 runs 14 residues. The chain has TRBV5-1 and TRBJ1-1, with 8 bases lining up with TRBD1. The sample comprised peripheral blood. The receptor was isolated from a woman aged 60 to 75 with COVID-19, enrolled during active disease. The CDR3 region is CASSTGQDHYPLGF. As DNA, the CDR3 is TGCGCCAGCAGCACGGGACAGGACCACTACCCCCTGGGCTTT.